This T cell receptor beta chain was recorded in a study of cytomegalovirus exposure and HLA in healthy donors. Overall study context: Previous work identified roughly 110 million unique TCR beta sequences from 200 million or so T cells. The study's findings and limits: Altogether, 150 to 200 TCR beta chains were recorded as cytomegalovirus-associated. Most TCR beta V segments were productive about 87% or about 30% of the time in an earlier analysis.

As concerns this clone: Antigen unknown.

In germline, CDR1 is MGHRA, CDR2 YSYEKL. The CDR3 is 18 amino acids. V lost 0 bases and J 1 base, leaving 19 bases between the germline ends. The PCR contained 60 Vbeta and 13 Jbeta primers. TCRdb keeps only in-frame clones here, not all; method: immunoSEQ multiplex PCR. The sample lists approximately 100,000 clones, roughly 78% seen once, with 2.5% to 3.5% in the top ten. The V gene is TRBV4-1, the J gene TRBJ2-7; the D gene is possibly TRBD2 (6 bases). The receptor was derived from a woman aged 35 to 49 in good health and CMV-seronegative. The sequencing sample was made of PBMCs. The CDR3 sequence: CASSQEGGYGRRSYEQYF. The CDR3, as DNA: TGCGCCAGCAGCCAAGAAGGAGGGTATGGCCGGAGGTCCTACGAGCAGTACTTC.